This entry describes one TCR beta chain. Antigen unknown. TCRdb reprocessed the 5' RACE reads via MiXCR and lists one record per CDR3 protein. Counted here are around 400,000 distinct CDR3 sequences, roughly 11% occurring once; the ten biggest clones make up roughly 18%. The data belong to a study of T cells after yellow fever vaccination. Notes on the study in general: Reappearance after the booster was seen for most primary-vaccination clones, at 95% to 98% CD4 and about 90% CD8. The bulk population could contribute abundant contaminating clonotypes to FACS-sorted repertoires.

The CDR3 spans 15 residues. Between the trimmed V and J ends, which lost 3 bases and 4 bases, there was a span of 15 bases. Germline V gives CDR1 WSHSY, CDR2 SAAADI. This rearrangement joins TRBV10-2 to TRBJ2-5, with D perhaps TRBD2 (5 bases). The receptor's source is a man between 18 and 29 years old who received the YFV17D yellow fever vaccine. Material: PBMCs, obtained on the day of the first yellow fever vaccination. The CDR3 spells CASSDPIPRGETQYF. The DNA of the CDR3 is TGCGCCAGCAGTGACCCCATCCCCCGGGGAGAGACCCAGTACTTC.